This T cell receptor beta chain was found in a study of CD8+ T cells in alopecia areata. Looked up from germline, CDR1 is MNHNS and CDR2 is SASEGT. The CDR3 contains 13 residues. The V end lost 7 bases, the J end lost 3 bases, and 10 bases lay between the germline ends. TCR sequencing used cDNA made by reverse transcription of extracted RNA. Clones were read by immunoSEQ multiplex PCR, and TCRdb kept only the in-frame ones, dropping some. The profile covers 110,000 or so clones, with 55% to 65% appearing a single time and approximately 3% taken by the ten largest. The chain carries TRBV6-1 and TRBJ2-1; D call uncertain. The specimen sequenced was CD4+ T cells sorted from blood. The sequence derives from a human donor in good health. The CDR3 nucleotides are TGTGCCAGCAATCACGACGACTACAATGAGCAGTTCTTC. As protein: CASNHDDYNEQFF.